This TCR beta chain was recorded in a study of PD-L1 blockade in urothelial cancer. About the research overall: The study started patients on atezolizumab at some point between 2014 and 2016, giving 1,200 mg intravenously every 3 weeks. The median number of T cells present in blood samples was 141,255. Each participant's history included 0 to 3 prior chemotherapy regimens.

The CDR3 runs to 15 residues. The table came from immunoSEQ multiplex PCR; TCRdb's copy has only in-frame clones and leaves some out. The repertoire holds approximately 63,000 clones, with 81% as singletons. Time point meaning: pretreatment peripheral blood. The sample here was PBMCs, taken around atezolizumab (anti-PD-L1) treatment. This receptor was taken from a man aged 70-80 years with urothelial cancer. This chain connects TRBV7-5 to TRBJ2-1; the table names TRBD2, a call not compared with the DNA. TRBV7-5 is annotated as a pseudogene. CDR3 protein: CVRSRLAGGMNEQFF. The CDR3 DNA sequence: TGTGTCAGAAGTCGACTAGCGGGAGGGATGAATGAGCAGTTCTTC.